These 5 T cell receptor beta chains share one sample of origin, sequenced in a study of graft-versus-host responses after intestinal transplantation. Produced via immunoSEQ multiplex PCR; TCRdb's table is partial and in-frame only. The data show tens of thousands of clones, with around 87% seen just once and under 9.5% held by the top ten. Antigens for these TCRs are unknown. Sequencing used unstimulated CD8+ T cells sorted from spleen or lymph node cells, obtained before transplant. Receptors originate from a human donor who was the organ donor for an intestinal transplant.

This chain uses TRBV6-5 with TRBJ2-7; D uncertain. Between the trimmed V and J ends, which lost 5 bases and 7 bases, there was a span of 18 bases. Per the germline V gene, CDR1 is MNHEY and CDR2 is SVGAGI. CDR3 size: 14 residues. The CDR3 bases are TGTGCCAGCAGTCTCCCCGGCCCCGAGAAGGAGCAGTACTTC. It encodes CASSLPGPEKEQYF.

The J gene is TRBJ2-7, the V gene TRBV4-2; TRBD1 aligns across 8 bases. The V segment lost 0 bases and the J segment 5 bases; nucleotides outside the gene matches: 9. CDR3 size: 16 residues. Germline V lookup: CDR1 LGHNA, CDR2 YNFKEQ. The CDR3 sequence is CASSQDSQDRVDEQYF. For the CDR3, the DNA is TGTGCCAGCAGCCAAGATTCGCAGGACAGGGTCGACGAGCAGTACTTC.

The chain links TRBV7-9 to TRBJ1-1, with unresolved D. Germline CDR1 SEHNR, CDR2 FQNEAQ (reference sequence). The CDR3 totals 12 residues. V dropped 2 bases and J dropped 2 bases, with 3 bases sitting between them. The chain's CDR3 is CASSLTNTEAFF. Written as DNA, the CDR3 is TGTGCCAGCAGCTTAACTAACACTGAAGCTTTCTTT.

The V call is TRBV28, the J call TRBJ2-2, with D perhaps assigned TRBD1 or TRBD2 (5 bases each). The CDR3 length is 17 residues. Between the trimmed V and J ends, which lost 10 bases and 6 bases, there was a span of 27 bases. The V gene's germline CDR1 is MDHEN and CDR2 SYDVKM. CDR3 protein: CATQSLGGGIQPGELFF. CDR3 bases: TGTGCCACCCAAAGTTTGGGTGGGGGTATTCAGCCCGGGGAGCTGTTTTTT.

The J gene is TRBJ2-7, the V gene TRBV6-5; weak D call: TRBD1 (6 bases). The CDR3 covers 12 residues. The germline V gene encodes CDR1 MNHEY and CDR2 SVGAGI. The germline V and J ends were trimmed by 6 bases and 6 bases, with 12 bases remaining between them. DNA of the CDR3: TGTGCCAGCAGAACGACAGGCATCGAGCAGTACTTC. It is translated as CASRTTGIEQYF.